A single TCR beta chain is shown here with its context. The target of this receptor is not known. Qualities for individual bases were not recorded, and no much larger clone is one base off. Donors were healthy HIV-negative adults with no recently reported acute infections or vaccinations. Only Caucasian adults living in Nashville, Tennessee, USA were represented among the donors. CD4+ T cells were enriched by magnetic negative selection, after which naive cells were positively selected on CD45RA and the negative fraction was taken as the memory subset. After blood collection by leukapheresis, PBMCs were isolated using Ficoll-Histopaque density gradient centrifugation and then cryopreserved in the vapor phase of liquid nitrogen. Analytical flow cytometry was used to check the purity and quantity of every magnetically sorted T cell population. Genomic DNA was isolated from every sorted fraction and measured by UV absorbance on a Nanodrop 2000c.

This specimen belongs to a study of shared clonotypes between healthy human individuals (dated by TCRdb to 2018 to 2020). Regarding the research as a whole: A couple of women and a few men aged 18 to 49 years were included in the cohort. For each donor, CD4 naive and CD4 memory were each given three plates, CD8 naive was given two plates, and CD8 memory was given one plate. To estimate repertoire size and how much clonotype sharing occurs between individuals, the study deeply sequenced the blood TCR repertoires of 5 or 6 healthy adults. Different laboratories and diverse techniques were used to prepare libraries and sequence TCR repertoires, to increase sequencing depth and limit assay-specific biases. Between about 0.8 and 9.5 billion PBMCs per donor were obtained by leukapheresis. What the authors observed across the whole study: Naive subsets generally had larger estimated clonotype richness than memory subsets. Because the study included only a small number of donors, the genetic and exposure-history diversity represented was limited. Pairwise subsampling indicated that sequencing depth was expected to affect the degree of clonotype sharing among donors. About 5% of naive CD4, more than 3% of naive CD8, roughly 2.4% of memory CD4, and less than 0.45% of memory CD8 clonotypes were shared across several donors. Incomplete sequencing was indicated by rarefaction of sorted-subset datasets, despite the large sequencing depth. Only blood was sampled, and tissue TCR repertoires likely differ from those in blood. Compared with non-shared clonotypes, clonotypes shared by all four sorted-subset donors had higher generation probabilities.

The CDR3 sequence holds 15 residues, the cysteine and phenylalanine included. Only CDR3 DNA remains: 45 bases, in frame from the first base. CDR1 and CDR2 are drawn from the germline V gene: MGHRA, YSYEKL. The junction shows trimming of 0 bases on V and 4 bases on J, plus 12 bases between the germline ends. TCR CDR3 regions were amplified from genomic DNA by multiplex PCR using the deep immunoSEQ assay. Extracted genomic DNA from each cell subset was distributed evenly across all wells of several immunoSEQ 96-well plates, and each plate was treated as a replicate. Each replicate PCR for sorted subsets received approximately 200 ng genomic DNA, equal to about 30,000 T cell genomes. Purified libraries were quantified with a Qubit 3.0 fluorometer, sized on a Bioanalyzer 2100, and re-quantified with the KAPA Library Quantification kit. Every immunoSEQ 96-well plate was sequenced on a dedicated single-read 150-cycle Illumina NextSeq 550 flow cell. The authors' pipeline ran thus. The immunoSEQ output contained only junctional sequences without quality scores, so filtering could not match that applied to full-length reads. Sequences were annotated with PyIR, a Python wrapper for IgBLAST v1.9, using IMGT germline references to assign V/J genes and CDR3. Reads were filtered out if the reads had weak V/J assignments (E-value above 1e-6), no CDR3, stop codons, out-of-frame junctions, or ambiguous translated residues. V3J clonotypes were defined as sequences sharing an identical inferred V gene, J gene, and CDR3 amino acid sequence. The percentage overlap between two repertoires was calculated by dividing the number of shared unique clonotypes by the size of the smaller repertoire. RTK rarefaction, the Chao1 estimator, and Recon v2.1 estimates of unobserved clonotypes were used to assess repertoire richness. For all TCRbeta clonotypes obtained by the gDNA method from a few donors, generation probabilities were computed with OLGA. TCRdb holds this immuneACCESS table with in-frame rearrangements only. Some clones are missing; in checked studies, unresolved V genes explain under half, and the rest has no known cause. That table furnishes V, J and clone size, whereas the DNA furnished D and trimming. The table for this sample lists some 2,000,000 clones; almost 96% of them were counted only once. The biggest ten clones account for roughly 0.13% of the sample.

The rearranged chain carries TRBV4-1 and TRBJ1-2, with the D gene not clear enough to name. The TCR originated in a man aged 18 to 29 in good health. Sequencing was done on a sample of naive CD4+ T cells sorted from blood. Read against the paper, the sample's cell subset or site label means: CD45RA+ positively selected. The CDR3 is CASSQDSGFGYGYTF. The DNA reads as follows: TGCGCCAGCAGCCAAGATTCCGGGTTTGGCTATGGCTACACCTTC.